Within the sample, the clone carrying this TCR beta chain is medium-sized (0.01 to 0.1%). Germline V gene data show CDR1 as MNHGY and CDR2 as SAAAGT. The CDR3 consists of 15 residues. Trimming pared 0 bases from V and 4 bases from J, leaving 12 bases between. The table came from immunoSEQ multiplex PCR; TCRdb's copy has only in-frame clones and leaves some out. This sample carries approximately 3,200 clones, less than 25% of them seen once, and the ten largest clones take approximately 20%. These data come from a study of T cells in localized non-small cell lung cancer. The source is a woman between 35 and 70 years old with stage I lung adenocarcinoma. This material consisted of lung tumor tissue, taken before any cancer treatment. V is TRBV6-8 and J is TRBJ1-1, with D maybe TRBD1 (5 bases). The CDR3 reads CASSYSIGASTEAFF. Here the CDR3 DNA reads TGTGCCAGCAGTTACTCGATCGGGGCTAGCACTGAAGCTTTCTTT.